Listed here are 28 T cell receptor beta chains from one sample, sequenced in a study of T cells in Graves' hyperthyroidism and ophthalmopathy. The TCR beta CDR3 regions underwent amplification using RNA transcripts as the source. A set of HTBI primers served as the primers for a first-round RT-PCR of the TCR CDR3. In TCRdb, the multiplex PCR reads were re-called with MiXCR into one record per CDR3 protein. The sample lists 350,000 to 450,000 distinct CDR3 sequences; about 15% were seen once. The sequenced sample was blood. The receptors shown here come from a woman aged 60 to 75 with Graves' hyperthyroidism.

The chain recombines TRBV18 with TRBJ1-1, with unresolved D. The V and J ends lost 1 base and 0 bases respectively, with 9 bases between them. Germline values: CDR1 KGHSH, CDR2 LQKENI. The CDR3 covers 15 residues. CDR3 residues: CASSPLRFMNTEAFF. The CDR3 nucleotides read TGTGCCAGCTCACCACTCAGGTTTATGAACACTGAAGCTTTCTTT.

This clonotype was observed a handful of times. CDR3 protein: CAISMTSFRTDTQYF. CDR3 sequence (DNA): TGTGCCATCAGTATGACTAGCTTTCGCACAGATACGCAGTATTTT. This chain connects TRBV10-3 to TRBJ2-3; TRBD2 agrees at 7 bases. Germline trimming cut 5 bases from V and 1 base from J; bases unmatched to any gene: 6. Looked up from germline, CDR1 is ENHRY and CDR2 is SYGVKD. This CDR3 region has 15 residues.

This clonotype showed up many times. The chain joins TRBV24-1 to TRBJ2-1; D is unclear. The CDR3 is 16 amino acids. In germline, CDR1 is KGHDR, CDR2 SFDVKD. The V gene lost 3 bases and the J gene lost 2 bases, with 13 bases spanning the gap. The CDR3 sequence is CATSDRSTPTYNEQFF. The CDR3 region has the DNA TGTGCCACCAGTGATAGGTCCACTCCAACCTACAATGAGCAGTTCTTC.

This clonotype has at least ten counts. The rearrangement joins TRBV24-1 to TRBJ2-1, with 8 bases aligning to TRBD2. The CDR3 has 16 residues. Germline V lookup: CDR1 KGHDR, CDR2 SFDVKD. J lost 7 bases, V lost 4 bases, and 11 bases had no gene match. The CDR3 sequence is CATSDYGEAGVNEQFF. Written as DNA, the CDR3 is TGTGCCACCAGTGACTACGGTGAAGCGGGAGTTAATGAGCAGTTCTTC.

The chain uses TRBV12-3 or TRBV12-4 and TRBJ2-2, with D perhaps matching TRBD1 (6 bases). The CDR3 is made up of 16 amino acids. The V end was cut by 2 bases, the J end by 1 base, with 11 bases between. The CDR3 loop is CASSLSQGLNTGELFF. CDR3 nucleotides: TGTGCCAGCAGTTTATCACAGGGTTTGAACACCGGGGAGCTGTTTTTT.

This clonotype was seen a handful of times. One end of the junction does not line up with germline, which may come from a read error. The V and J genes are TRBV4-2 and TRBJ2-5; D might be TRBD2 (5 bases). Germline V CDR1 and CDR2: LGHNA, YNFKEQ. There are 12 residues in the CDR3. This chain's CDR3 is CASSQETGSQHF. The DNA for the CDR3 is TGTGCCAGCAGCCAAGAAACGGGGTCTCAACACTTC.

The V gene is TRBV27, the J gene TRBJ2-7; the D is unclear. Germline values: CDR1 MNHEY, CDR2 SMNVEV (reference sequence). V lost 11 bases and J lost 4, with 18 bases in between. This CDR3 region has 13 residues. The CDR3 loop reads CARGSLRQYEQYF. The DNA for the CDR3 is TGTGCCCGCGGAAGTCTGCGGCAGTACGAGCAGTACTTC.

Regarding this clonotype: One end of the junction fails to match germline, which may point to a read error. V and J are TRBV3-1 and TRBJ2-7; TRBD1 might be the D (6 bases). CDR3 length: 12 residues. Germline assignment: CDR1 LGHDT and CDR2 YNNKEL (reference sequence). The CDR3, as DNA: TGTGCCCGCAGTCTACAGGGTAACGAGCAGTACTTC. Translation gives CARSLQGNEQYF.

This clonotype was observed a few times. The V gene is TRBV10-3, the J gene TRBJ2-3; a possible D gene is TRBD2 (6 bases). Germline lookup yields CDR1 ENHRY and CDR2 SYGVKD. CDR3 length: 14 amino acids. Trimming removed 6 bases at V and 2 bases at J, with 12 bases between. The CDR3 protein is CAIRTREFTDTQYF. The CDR3 DNA follows: TGTGCCATCAGGACTAGAGAGTTCACAGATACGCAGTATTTT.

This clonotype was seen repeatedly, ten times or more. This rearrangement joins TRBV2 to TRBJ2-3; possible D gene TRBD2, 6 bases. The germline V gene has CDR1 SNHLY and CDR2 FYNNEI. The V gene lost 6 bases and the J gene lost 0 bases, with 10 bases spanning the gap. The CDR3 loop spans 14 amino acids. The CDR3 sequence is CASRGGTSTDTQYF. CDR3 in DNA: TGTGCCAGCAGAGGAGGGACTAGCACAGATACGCAGTATTTT. The variable domain in full, completed from reference TRBV2 and TRBJ2-3, reads EPEVTQTPSHQVTQMGQEVILRCVPISNHLYFYWYRQILGQKVEFLVSFYNNEISEKSEIFDDQFSVERPDGSNFTLKIRSTKLEDSAMYFCASRGGTSTDTQYFGPGTRLTVL.

This clonotype was seen a handful of times. The chain links TRBV7-2 to TRBJ2-1; D gene ambiguous. Looked up from germline, CDR1 is SGHTA and CDR2 is FQGNSA. The ends were cut back, 6 bases at V and 0 bases at J, with 15 bases in the middle. CDR3 size: 16 residues. DNA of the CDR3: TGTGCCAGCAGGTCCGGACCGGGTAGCTCCTACAATGAGCAGTTCTTC. It is translated as CASRSGPGSSYNEQFF.

This clonotype was detected only a few times. This clone may be a read error of a much larger clone one base away. The chain carries TRBV20-1 and TRBJ1-5; D gene unclear. The V end lost 6 bases, the J end lost 0 bases, and 12 bases lay between the germline ends. Germline V gives CDR1 DFQATT, CDR2 SNEGSKA (reference sequence). The CDR3 contains 14 residues. CDR3 in DNA: TGCAGTGCACCCCGGAGATATAGCAATCAGCCCCAGCATTTT. Translating it yields CSAPRRYSNQPQHF.

This clonotype was found a few times. The chain is built from TRBV19 and TRBJ2-7; 9 nucleotides line up with TRBD1. The CDR3 is made up of 14 amino acids. V gave up 10 bases and J gave up 5 bases; unmatched junction bases: 12. Looked up from germline, CDR1 is LNHDA and CDR2 is SQIVND (reference sequence). The CDR3 is CATAAGTGTHEQYF. The CDR3 DNA is TGTGCCACCGCGGCCGGGACAGGGACCCACGAGCAGTACTTC.

The V gene is TRBV7-9, the J gene TRBJ2-2; D is tentatively TRBD1 or TRBD2 (5 bases each). Germline-derived CDR1 and CDR2 are SEHNR and FQNEAQ (reference sequence). V was shortened by 1 base and J by 4 bases, with 10 bases between the two germline ends. The CDR3 has 15 residues. CDR3 nucleotides: TGTGCCAGCAGCTTAGGGGACGCTAGCACCGGGGAGCTGTTTTTT. It codes for CASSLGDASTGELFF.

This clonotype was observed many times. This chain links TRBV20-1 with TRBJ2-7; D not resolved. Trimming shortened V by 0 bases and J by 4 bases, and 10 bases separated the two germline ends. This CDR3 has 13 residues. The germline V gene encodes CDR1 DFQATT and CDR2 SNEGSKA (reference sequence). CDR3 DNA sequence: TGCAGTGCTAGAGATCTCCCGGGTTACGAGCAGTACTTC. Residues: CSARDLPGYEQYF.

This clonotype has at least ten counts. The chain links TRBV30 to TRBJ2-5; D might be TRBD1 (5 bases). The V end was cut by 2 bases, the J end by 0 bases, with 13 bases between. The CDR3 has 15 amino acids. Germline CDR1 reads GTSNPN; CDR2 reads SVGIG (reference sequence). The CDR3: CAWSRGRAYQETQYF. CDR3 in DNA: TGTGCCTGGAGTAGGGGCAGGGCGTACCAAGAGACCCAGTACTTC.

This clonotype was seen at least ten times. The gene calls are TRBV3-1 and TRBJ2-7; 7 nucleotides line up with TRBD2. The J segment lost 5 bases and the V segment lost 4 bases, leaving 5 bases of the junction unmatched. The CDR3 sequence is 13 residues long. The germline V gene has CDR1 LGHDT and CDR2 YNNKEL (reference sequence). The CDR3 loop reads CASSPPAGDEQYF. The CDR3 nucleotides are TGTGCCAGCAGCCCCCCGGCGGGGGACGAGCAGTACTTC.

As regards this clonotype: A clone one base away is much larger, so this may be a read error. The rearrangement joins TRBV20-1 to TRBJ2-4; unclear D gene. This CDR3 has 13 amino acids. Looked up from germline, CDR1 is DFQATT and CDR2 is SNEGSKA (reference sequence). CDR3 in DNA: TGCAGTGCTGCCCCGCCGGAAGGGAACATTCAGCACTTC. Translation: CSAAPPEGNIQHF.

Only a few counts were recorded for this clonotype. The V gene is TRBV20-1, the J gene TRBJ2-3; 8 nucleotides match TRBD2. Germline CDR1 reads DFQATT; CDR2 reads SNEGSKA (reference sequence). V was clipped by 0 bases and J by 2 bases; unmatched bases: 7. The CDR3 has 16 amino acids. For the CDR3, the DNA is TGCAGTGCTAGAGATAGACTAGCGAGGATCACAGATACGCAGTATTTT. Amino acids: CSARDRLARITDTQYF.

This clonotype was observed many times. The V gene is TRBV28, the J gene TRBJ2-7; 10 nucleotides align to TRBD1. J gave up 6 bases and V 4 bases, and 6 bases lay outside the gene matches. The germline V gene encodes CDR1 MDHEN and CDR2 SYDVKM. The CDR3 runs to 14 residues. CDR3 DNA: TGTGCCAGCAGTTACTCGGACAGGGGGGTCGAGCAGTACTTC. Protein sequence: CASSYSDRGVEQYF.

This clonotype was counted between two and nine times. The V call is TRBV6-1, the J call TRBJ2-1; D not resolved. The V end was cut by 4 bases, the J end by 4 bases, with 5 bases between. The CDR3 covers 12 residues. Germline CDR1 reads MNHNS; CDR2 reads SASEGT. This CDR3 is CASSGQYNEQFF. CDR3 nucleotide sequence: TGTGCCAGCAGTGGACAATACAATGAGCAGTTCTTC.

This clonotype has more than one count but fewer than ten. V gene TRBV30 combines with J gene TRBJ1-3; D ambiguous. Germline lookup yields CDR1 GTSNPN and CDR2 SVGIG (reference sequence). V lost 0 bases to trimming and J lost 2 bases, with 5 bases between them. CDR3 size: 13 residues. Here the CDR3 reads CAWSVTPGNTIYF. CDR3 nucleotide sequence: TGTGCCTGGAGTGTAACACCTGGAAACACCATATATTTT.

Many counts were recorded for this clonotype. V and J are TRBV20-1 and TRBJ2-3, with 11 nucleotides matching TRBD2. There are 18 residues in the CDR3. Germline CDR1 reads DFQATT; CDR2 reads SNEGSKA (reference sequence). J lost 5 bases, V lost 0 bases, and 13 bases had no gene match. The CDR3 DNA sequence: TGCAGTGCTAGAGATGGATTAGCGGGAGGGTATAAGGGAGATACGCAGTATTTT. Residues: CSARDGLAGGYKGDTQYF.

The CDR3 region is CASSFLAGGPYTQYF. The DNA for the CDR3 is TGTGCCAGCAGCTTCTTAGCGGGAGGGCCATATACGCAGTATTTT. The chain recombines TRBV11-2 with TRBJ2-3, with TRBD2 matching 11 bases. V gave up 3 bases and J gave up 7 bases; unmatched junction bases: 6. This CDR3 contains 15 residues. Germline V lookup: CDR1 SGHAT, CDR2 FQNNGV.

The sample holds a few counts of this clonotype. V gene TRBV12-3 or TRBV12-4 combines with J gene TRBJ2-3, with TRBD1 identical over 7 bases. This CDR3 is 17 amino acids long. V lost 3 bases to trimming and J lost 3 bases; unmatched junction nucleotides: 12. Here the CDR3 reads CASSFSTGFVGTDTQYF. DNA for the CDR3: TGTGCCAGCAGTTTCTCGACAGGGTTTGTTGGGACAGATACGCAGTATTTT.

This clonotype showed up many times. This may stem from a read error, because a much larger clone lies one nucleotide away. The chain is built from TRBV27 and TRBJ1-5, with D possibly being TRBD1 (6 bases). The CDR3 contains 13 residues. Looked up from germline, CDR1 is MNHEY and CDR2 is SMNVEV (reference sequence). V lost 6 bases and J 2 bases, leaving 8 bases between the germline ends. CDR3 amino acids: CASRGGGNQPQHF. DNA for the CDR3: TGTGCCAGCAGAGGGGGAGGCAATCAGCCCCAGCATTTT.

This clonotype was observed many times. The junction does not match germline at one end; this may be a read error. The CDR3 coding sequence is TGTGCCGGCAGGTCTGGACTAGCGGCCTACAATGAGCAGTTCTTC. Its translation: CAGRSGLAAYNEQFF. J is TRBJ2-1 and V is TRBV27, with TRBD2 matching over 10 bases. CDR3 length: 15 residues. Germline values: CDR1 MNHEY, CDR2 SMNVEV (reference sequence).

This clonotype was found many times. The J gene is TRBJ2-2, the V gene TRBV2; D is undetermined. Germline V lookup: CDR1 SNHLY, CDR2 FYNNEI. The CDR3 is 14 residues long. The ends were cut back, 3 bases at V and 5 bases at J, with 10 bases in the middle. CDR3 sequence: CASSDFDGTGELFF. CDR3 in DNA: TGTGCCAGCAGTGACTTCGATGGTACCGGGGAGCTGTTTTTT.